The entry below describes one T cell receptor beta chain. Which antigen it targets is not known. The sample holds no much larger clone one base away, and base qualities are not on file. In total, 500 to 700 healthy bone marrow donors made up the cohort. Cohort members were all nominally healthy when sampled, although unrecorded immune exposures were likely present. The donor was CMV seronegative and was included in the group of about 400 seronegative cohort members. Every donor gave a peripheral blood sample, and the peripheral blood mononuclear cells from that sample were used for TCR beta sequencing. The Qiagen DNeasy Blood Extraction Kit was used to extract genomic DNA from the blood cell samples. The data are from a study of cytomegalovirus exposure and HLA in healthy donors (TCRdb year 2017). The study in broad terms: In an earlier analysis of 450 to 750 of the donors, 250 to 300 Gb of sequence data and roughly 100 million unique TCR beta sequences from about 179 million T cells were reported. Approximately 330 gigabases of sequencing data and tens of millions of unique TCR sequences made up an early release that covered roughly 670 HLA-typed donors. Of the approximately 370 genotyped donors, 80% to 90% were placed in the genetic ancestry cluster associated with self-reported Caucasian donors. The study aimed to test whether cataloging public T cell receptors could reveal signatures of past pathogen exposure. The study profiled the T cell repertoires of under 700 subjects by immunosequencing and related them to cytomegalovirus serostatus. Besides the first cohort of 550 to 750 subjects, a separate validation cohort made up of 120 different subjects was used. High-throughput TCR immunosequencing, statistical association of individual TCRs with disease status, and machine learning were combined to predict cytomegalovirus infection status. A later analysis re-analyzed previously published TCR beta repertoires from 660 or so donors and added high-resolution HLA genotyping to study TCR occurrence patterns. The later analysis used no new phenotypic data to find candidate immune exposures, relying instead on TCR beta sequences and their occurrence across donors. In an earlier analysis of a few hundred of the donors, high-throughput TCR beta sequencing was used to judge whether each TCR beta V gene segment behaved as functional or pseudogenic. Donor age, sex, ethnicity and CMV serostatus were compiled alongside the repertoire data. A later genetic analysis used genome-wide SNP genotypes for about 60% of the 666 donors, treating that subset as a discovery cohort. Every discovery cohort repertoire had been produced on one sequencing platform. Class I and class II HLA loci were covered by the typing at four-digit resolution. Typing coverage differed by locus: A, B, C, DRB1 and DQB1 were typed in about 629-630 donors, DQA1 in approximately 520, DPA1 in approximately 600, and DPB1 in roughly 470. Four to six DR-DQ haplotypes were handled as single units for association and clustering, since linkage in the cohort was strong. Among about 400 genotyped donors of the cohort, an average of approximately 220,000 unique TCR beta nucleotide sequences was sequenced per donor, of which 15% to 20% were non-productive.

The protocol used for the library was the immunoSEQ multiplex PCR assay. For the multiplex PCR, a mixture combining 60 forward primers for TCR Vbeta segments and 13 reverse primers for TCR Jbeta segments was used. The CDR3 region of rearranged TCR beta genes was amplified from genomic DNA by a multiplex PCR assay. Amplified TCR beta libraries were sequenced as 87-base-pair reads on the Illumina HiSeq System. The authors processed their data as follows. In a later analysis, tens of millions of unique TCR beta chains were counted across the 500 to 850 repertoires, and around 10 million of these chains were shared by at least two donors. To remove PCR and sequencing errors, raw reads were error-corrected and collapsed into unique sequences using a nearest-neighbor algorithm that merged closely related sequences. V, D and J gene segments were assigned by aligning CDR3 sequences to IMGT reference sequences. For a sequence to be retained, at least a six-nucleotide match to both a V gene segment and a J gene segment was required. A rearrangement was called productive if the CDR3 had no stop codons and remained in frame with V and J, and every other rearrangement was called non-productive. Following IMGT convention, CDR3 was defined as the stretch from the second conserved V-encoded cysteine up to the conserved J-encoded phenylalanine. Sequences without an unambiguous match to a single V gene segment were excluded from the earlier analysis of approximately 600 of the donors. An earlier analysis of fewer than 750 of the donors called V segments functional above 56.7% productive rearrangements and segregating when the between-donor standard deviation exceeded 5%. A statistical classification framework was built to diagnose cytomegalovirus status from the catalog of TCR beta chain sequences. V and J gene assignment, in a later analysis, came from comparing TCR nucleotide sequences with IMGT/GENE-DB human TR gene sequences. A later analysis assigned CDR3 sequences and most-parsimonious VDJ recombination scenarios with the TCRdist pipeline. In a later analysis, every TCR beta chain was defined by the combination of its CDR3 amino acid sequence and its V-gene family, and reads without a unique V-gene family were dropped. As a way to deal with suspected cross-contamination and a sequencing artifact, a later analysis dropped approximately 590 nucleotide sequences that were highly shared and had low generation probability. In a later analysis, a clonal expansion index for each public chain was calculated from normalized within-repertoire ranks of inferred template counts. In a later analysis, generation probabilities were computed with a VDJ recombination model fitted to out-of-frame rearrangements, and the resulting probabilities were checked against IGoR. In a later analysis, hypergeometric tests were used to score TCR-TCR, TCR-HLA and TCR-CMV co-occurrence, with a repertoire-size bias correction applied to TCR pairs. False discovery rates were estimated in a later analysis by permuting HLA or CMV assignments 20 times. In a later analysis, co-occurring TCRs were grouped using DBSCAN, with TCRdist sequence similarity added in when clustering inside HLA-allele-positive subsets. Repertoires with fewer than 30,000 or more than 120,000 public chains, plus five repertoires with anomalous nucleotide sharing, were excluded from co-occurrence clustering. TCRdb stores this immuneACCESS table with in-frame sequences only. Part of the clones is absent; in the studies checked, under half of the shortfall reflects unresolved V genes, and no reason is known for the rest. The V and J calls and clone size come from that table; D and trimming were worked out from the DNA. This sample gives about 200,000 clones in total; around 77% of them show up just once. Roughly 3% of the sample goes to the ten largest clones.

From the cysteine through the phenylalanine, the CDR3 covers 13 amino acids. Only the CDR3 DNA is retained, 39 bases long and in frame from the first base. Trimming removed 7 bases from V and 1 base from J, leaving 10 bases between the germline ends. CDR1 and CDR2 are read off the germline V gene as SNHLY and FYNNEI. What the authors observed across the whole study: In this cohort, only TCR beta chains were sequenced, and detectable features were limited by the absence of alpha or paired-chain data. According to a later analysis, most CMV-associated TCR beta chains appeared to be HLA-restricted, and the HLA associations seemed to be driven largely by CMV exposure. Sequencing depth was assumed to be roughly uniform across donors in the presence/absence analyses, though that assumption may not hold. In vitro tests confirmed that a few of the cytomegalovirus-associated TCR beta chains recognize cytomegalovirus antigens. A later analysis found that TCR association rates varied across HLA loci, with DRB1 alleles showing the most associated TCRs and HLA-C alleles the fewest. Some IMGT-functional V segments, including TRBV6-2 and TRBV6-3, could not be distinguished by the 87-base-pair reads and were therefore excluded. V-gene and J-gene trimming of TCR beta chains was associated with a missense DCLRE1C variant in a later genetic analysis, and the association was replicated in an independent cohort. The earlier analysis of nearly 600 of the donors excluded about 16 rarely observed V segments, including chromosome 9 orphons, because counts were too low. A further reported finding was that TCR beta sequences accurately predicted the HLA-A and HLA-B alleles for most subjects in the first cohort. Most TCR sequences were observed very rarely across donors, whereas some public TCRs were present in many individuals. It was suggested by the authors that the approach could potentially be generalized to other disease states and immunological phenotypes. According to a later genetic analysis, donors in an Asian-associated ancestry cluster had fewer N-insertions in productive TCRs than the roughly 670-donor mean. The classifier was reported to diagnose cytomegalovirus status with high specificity and sensitivity in both the original and validation cohorts. In an earlier analysis of several hundred of the donors, most TCR beta V segments were observed in productive rearrangements about 87% or about 30% of the time, broadly matching IMGT annotations. For the cohort, immune exposure information was limited to CMV serostatus. A later analysis found that HLA-associated TCR beta chains were more clonally expanded and had lower generation probabilities than equally common non-associated chains. HLA typing was unavailable for some donors at each locus, so association tests used only the typed subset. Linkage disequilibrium might explain the correlated functional status among segregating V segments, but an unknown experimental factor could not be ruled out. When HLA alleles, especially DR and DQ, strongly co-occurred, TCR associations were difficult to assign to individual alleles. In a later analysis, some 17,000 TCR beta sequences were associated with specific HLA alleles at a false discovery rate of 0.05. Several of the top co-occurrence clusters appeared to be linked to parvovirus B19, influenza, CMV and Epstein-Barr virus, according to a later analysis. The study listed approximately 160 TCR beta chains as associated with cytomegalovirus. A group of highly shared sequence variants was considered likely to be a technical artifact of the sequencing pipeline.

The sequenced sample was PBMCs. This receptor was obtained from a woman in her 30s in good health and CMV-seronegative. Here the chain combines TRBV2 and TRBJ1-2, with a tentative D gene TRBD1 over 6 matching bases. The CDR3: CASIEGGNYGYTF. In nucleotide form, the sequence is TGTGCCAGCATCGAAGGGGGTAACTATGGCTACACCTTC.